This TCR beta chain was obtained from a study of blood T cell repertoires in COVID-19. Across the whole study: Both acute and convalescent COVID-19 samples were obtained from the United States, Italy and Spain. Sources were T cells, B-cell-depleted T cells, or PBMCs; the material itself was cDNA or gDNA.

Per the original data handling: Amplification of reference gene primers provided the estimated nucleated cell counts. Assay used: immunoSEQ multiplex PCR; TCRdb lists only in-frame clones, some missing. D and trimming come from the DNA, and the V and J calls and clone size come from that table. The repertoire includes fewer than 250,000 clones, roughly 90% of them detected once, and around 6.6% sits in the top ten. This CDR3 spans 16 amino acids. The V end was cut by 2 bases, the J end by 0 bases, with 8 bases between. CDR1 and CDR2 from the germline V gene are SNHLY and FYNNEI. The V call is TRBV2, the J call TRBJ2-6; no clear D gene. This clonotype originated in a woman between 40 and 50 years old who had recovered from COVID-19. Sequencing was carried out using peripheral blood. CDR3 sequence (DNA): TGTGCCAGCAGTGAACCCCCCAGCTCTGGGGCCAACGTCCTGACTTTC. Protein product: CASSEPPSSGANVLTF.